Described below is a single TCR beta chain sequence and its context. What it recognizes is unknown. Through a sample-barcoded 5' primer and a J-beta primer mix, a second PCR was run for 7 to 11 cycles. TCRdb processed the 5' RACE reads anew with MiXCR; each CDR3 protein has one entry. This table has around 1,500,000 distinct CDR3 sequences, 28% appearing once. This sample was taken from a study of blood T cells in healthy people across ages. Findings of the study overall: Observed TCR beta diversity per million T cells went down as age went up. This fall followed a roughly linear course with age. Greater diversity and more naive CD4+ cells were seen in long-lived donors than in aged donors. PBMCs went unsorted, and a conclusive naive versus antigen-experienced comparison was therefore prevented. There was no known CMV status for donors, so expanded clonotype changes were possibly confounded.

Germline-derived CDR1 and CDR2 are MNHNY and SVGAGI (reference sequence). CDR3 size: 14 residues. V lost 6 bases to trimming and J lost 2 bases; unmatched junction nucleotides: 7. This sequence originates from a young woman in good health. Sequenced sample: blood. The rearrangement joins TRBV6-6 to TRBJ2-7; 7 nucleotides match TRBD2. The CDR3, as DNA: TGTGCCAGCAGGTACCGGGGGACTACCTACGAGCAGTACTTC. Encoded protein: CASRYRGTTYEQYF.